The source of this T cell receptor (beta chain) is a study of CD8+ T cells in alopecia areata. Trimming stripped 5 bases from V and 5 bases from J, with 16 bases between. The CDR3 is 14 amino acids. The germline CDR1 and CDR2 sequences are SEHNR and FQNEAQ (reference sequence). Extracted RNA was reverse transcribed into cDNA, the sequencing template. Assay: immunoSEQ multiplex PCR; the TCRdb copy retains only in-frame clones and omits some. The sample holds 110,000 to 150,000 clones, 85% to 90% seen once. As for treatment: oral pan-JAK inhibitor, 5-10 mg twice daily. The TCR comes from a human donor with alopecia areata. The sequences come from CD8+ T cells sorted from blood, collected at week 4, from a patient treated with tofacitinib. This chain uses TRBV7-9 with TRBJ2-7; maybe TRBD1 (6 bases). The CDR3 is CASSLGTRADEQYF. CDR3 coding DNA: TGTGCCAGCAGCCTCGGGACACGGGCGGACGAGCAGTACTTC.